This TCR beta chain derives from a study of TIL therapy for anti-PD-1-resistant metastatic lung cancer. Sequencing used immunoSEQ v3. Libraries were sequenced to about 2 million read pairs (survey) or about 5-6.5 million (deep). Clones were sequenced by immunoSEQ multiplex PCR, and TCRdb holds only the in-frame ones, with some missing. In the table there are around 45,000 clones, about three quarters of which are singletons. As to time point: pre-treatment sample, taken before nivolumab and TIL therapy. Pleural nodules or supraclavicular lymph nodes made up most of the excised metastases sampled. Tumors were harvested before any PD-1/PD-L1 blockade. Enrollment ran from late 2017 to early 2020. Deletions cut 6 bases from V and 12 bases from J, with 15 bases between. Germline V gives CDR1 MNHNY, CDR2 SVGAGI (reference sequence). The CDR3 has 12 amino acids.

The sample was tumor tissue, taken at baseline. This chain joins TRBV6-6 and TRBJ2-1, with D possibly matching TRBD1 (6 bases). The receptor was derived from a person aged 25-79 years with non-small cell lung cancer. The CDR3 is CASRTTGSGQFF. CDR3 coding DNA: TGTGCCAGCAGAACTACAGGGTCGGGGCAGTTCTTC.